These 10 T cell receptor beta chains were all obtained from the same sample, sequenced in a study of beta chain features in type 1 diabetes. Every bit of the isolated RNA underwent reverse transcription, so sequencing read expressed TCRB transcripts. This table comes from immunoSEQ multiplex PCR, and its TCRdb copy is limited to in-frame clones, with some not included. The data hold under 250,000 clones, with approximately 10% observed a single time. Sequenced: central memory CD4+ T cells from blood. These receptors were obtained from a man between 18 and 35 years old in good health.

This clone occurred a few times. This sequence joins TRBV4-3 and TRBJ2-3; D gene unclear. V was pared by 0 bases and J by 3 bases, with 4 bases between. Germline lookup yields CDR1 LGHNA and CDR2 YSLEER. This CDR3 has 13 amino acids. This chain's CDR3 is CASSQDWTDTQYF. DNA of the CDR3: TGCGCCAGCAGCCAAGATTGGACAGATACGCAGTATTTT.

This chain uses TRBV7-8 with TRBJ1-1, with D possibly being TRBD1 (6 bases). There are 13 residues in the CDR3. Germline CDR1 SGHVS, CDR2 FQNEAQ. Trimming stripped 5 bases from V and 2 bases from J, with 9 bases between. The CDR3 here is CASSRDTNTEAFF. The CDR3 DNA is TGTGCCAGCAGCCGGGACACTAACACTGAAGCTTTCTTT.

The rearrangement links TRBV7-8 to TRBJ2-7, with D possibly being TRBD1 (6 bases). Trimming stripped 2 bases from V and 7 bases from J, with 12 bases between. The germline gives CDR1 SGHVS, CDR2 FQNEAQ. CDR3 length: 13 residues. The CDR3 spells CASSLWRGGEQYF. DNA of the CDR3: TGTGCCAGCAGCTTATGGAGAGGGGGAGAGCAGTACTTC.

J is TRBJ2-1 and V is TRBV7-2; 9 nucleotides match TRBD1. V lost 1 base to trimming and J lost 6 bases; unmatched junction nucleotides: 1. CDR1 is SGHTA, CDR2 FQGNSA, per germline. CDR3 length: 14 residues. The CDR3 DNA reads as TGTGCCAGCAGCTTAGGACAGGGGGTCAATGAGCAGTTCTTC. Protein product: CASSLGQGVNEQFF.

There are a few counts of this clone. This chain connects TRBV18 to TRBJ1-5, with D perhaps matching TRBD1 (6 bases). In germline, CDR1 is KGHSH, CDR2 LQKENI. V dropped 3 bases and J dropped 7 bases, with 13 bases sitting between them. This CDR3 region has 14 residues. The CDR3 region has the DNA TGTGCCAGCTCACCGGGGGCAGGCGGGCAGCCCCAGCATTTT. Its translation: CASSPGAGGQPQHF. The full variable domain, completed using reference TRBV18 and TRBJ1-5, is NAGVMQNPRHLVRRRGQEARLRCSPMKGHSHVYWYRQLPEEGLKFMVYLQKENIIDESGMPKERFSAEFPKEGPSILRIQQVVRGDSAAYFCASSPGAGGQPQHFGDGTRLSIL.

The chain recombines TRBV5-1 with TRBJ2-7; D is unresolved. The V and J ends lost 1 base and 4 bases respectively, with 6 bases between them. CDR3 length: 12 amino acids. The germline V gene encodes CDR1 SGHRS and CDR2 YFSETQ. The CDR3 DNA sequence: TGCGCCAGCAGCTTGCGACGGTACGAGCAGTACTTC. The encoded protein is CASSLRRYEQYF.

The rearrangement uses TRBV2 and TRBJ2-1; D is perhaps TRBD1 (6 bases). Trimming pared 3 bases from V and 12 bases from J, leaving 21 bases between. The CDR3 totals 15 residues. Germline V gene data show CDR1 as SNHLY and CDR2 as FYNNEI. The CDR3, as DNA: TGTGCCAGCAGTGAGCGTCAGGGGTCGATTAGTCGGCAGTTCTTC. Its protein is CASSERQGSISRQFF.

The gene calls are TRBV5-1 and TRBJ2-5; TRBD1 matches at 8 bases. With 3 bases clipped from V and 1 base from J, the junction kept 5 bases outside the gene matches. The V gene's germline CDR1 is SGHRS and CDR2 YFSETQ. This CDR3 comprises 15 residues. This CDR3 reads CASSSIGTGQETQYF. Here the CDR3 DNA reads TGCGCCAGCAGCTCGATCGGGACAGGCCAAGAGACCCAGTACTTC.

The gene calls are TRBV6-5 and TRBJ2-7; TRBD2 matches 7 bases. Looked up from germline, CDR1 is MNHEY and CDR2 is SVGAGI. V lost 1 base, J lost 7 bases, and 7 bases stayed unmatched. The length of the CDR3 is 14 residues. The CDR3 spells CASSYWEGSGEQYF. CDR3 nucleotides: TGTGCCAGCAGTTACTGGGAGGGGTCGGGGGAGCAGTACTTC.

The genes are TRBV28 and TRBJ2-3; D gene uncertain. V shed 1 base and J shed 1 base, with 6 bases lying between them. Per germline, CDR1 MDHEN and CDR2 SYDVKM. The CDR3 totals 14 residues. CDR3 loop: CASSLFAGTDTQYF. CDR3 coding DNA: TGTGCCAGCAGTTTATTCGCGGGCACAGATACGCAGTATTTT.